The clone carrying this T cell receptor beta chain was counted ten times or more. Its antigen is undetermined. These data are taken from a study of regulatory T cells in long-lasting Graves disease. Points from the study as a whole: Persistent Graves' patients had lower TCR diversity than newly diagnosed ones. The sample size was small, and this may have reduced accuracy. Gene preferences differed: TRBV28, TRBJ1-2, TRBJ2-5 in persistent cases.

Assembly of TCR beta libraries relied on iRepertoire HTBI primers together with Arm-PCR of CDR3 regions. MiXCR, applied by TCRdb to the multiplex PCR reads, yields one record per CDR3 protein. Of roughly 380,000 distinct CDR3 sequences listed, around 17% were seen once; the top ten hold 25% to 30%. J gave up 6 bases and V 4 bases, and 2 bases lay outside the gene matches. This CDR3 comprises 13 residues. CDR1 and CDR2 (germline): SGHRS, YFSETQ. Described time point: newly diagnosed GD, antithyroid drugs for less than 3 months. Isolated PBMC RNA provided the starting material for the TCR library. These data also formed part of another study, on T cells in Graves' hyperthyroidism and ophthalmopathy. That source notes: The HTBI primer set served for first-round RT-PCR of the TCR CDR3.

The clonotype was recovered from a middle-aged man with Graves disease. Sequences were derived from peripheral blood mononuclear cells (PBMCs), sampled at new diagnosis, from a patient treated with antithyroid drugs. The chain uses TRBV5-1 and TRBJ2-3; the match to TRBD1 covers 10 bases. In nucleotides, the CDR3 is TGCGCCAGCAGCGGACAGGGGGACGATACGCAGTATTTT. This sequence encodes CASSGQGDDTQYF.